These 15 T cell receptor beta chains were all obtained from the same sample, sequenced in a study of metastatic and nonmetastatic thyroid tumors. The entire patient cohort was treatment-naive prior to thyroid surgery. TCRdb re-processed the PCR reads through MiXCR. The data hold 7,000 to 10,000 clones, with less than 30% observed a single time. Material: tumor tissue. These receptors were obtained from a female donor with papillary thyroid cancer or a benign thyroid nodule (not recorded which). Some clones in this sample may be carry-over from other donors' samples.

The chain joins TRBV30 to TRBJ2-7; the match to TRBD1 covers 9 bases. The V gene end was trimmed by 3 bases and the J gene end by 3 bases; junction bases not matched to a gene: 9. This CDR3 spans 15 amino acids. Germline V gene data show CDR1 as GTSNPN and CDR2 as SVGIG (reference sequence). In nucleotides, the CDR3 is TGTGCCTGGAGGGATCCCGGGACAGGGAACTACGAGCAGTACTTC. Protein: CAWRDPGTGNYEQYF.

This clone is medium-sized by share. V and J are TRBV6-4 and TRBJ2-2; 9 positions match TRBD1. The CDR3 runs 15 residues. Germline V CDR1 and CDR2: MRHNA, SNTAGT. V lost 6 bases, J lost 5 bases, and 7 bases stayed unmatched. The CDR3 coding sequence is TGTGCCAGCAGACGCGACAGGGGGGAGACCGGGGAGCTGTTTTTT. Amino acid sequence: CASRRDRGETGELFF.

This clone was counted a few times. V gene TRBV6-5 combines with J gene TRBJ2-7, with TRBD2 matching over 13 bases. CDR1 MNHEY and CDR2 SVGAGI come from the germline V gene. The ends lost 10 bases at V and 2 bases at J; junction bases unmatched: 17. This CDR3 contains 18 residues. This CDR3 reads CATSGAHGLAGVTYEQYF. CDR3 nucleotide sequence: TGTGCCACCTCGGGGGCTCACGGACTAGCGGGAGTCACCTACGAGCAGTACTTC.

The rearrangement links TRBV9 to TRBJ2-1; 8 bases are a match to TRBD2. J was trimmed by 0 bases and V by 0 bases; bases with no gene match: 11. The CDR3 spans 19 residues. Germline lookup yields CDR1 SGDLS and CDR2 YYNGEE. CDR3 amino acids: CASSVEPGGGRSSYNEQFF. In DNA form, the CDR3 reads TGTGCCAGCAGCGTAGAACCCGGGGGGGGTAGGAGCTCCTACAATGAGCAGTTCTTC.

This clone was seen at least ten times. The V call is TRBV7-2, the J call TRBJ2-1; no clear D gene. The germline V and J ends were trimmed by 0 bases and 8 bases, with 11 bases remaining between them. The germline CDR1 and CDR2 sequences are SGHTA and FQGNSA. The CDR3 is 14 residues long. The DNA of the CDR3 is TGTGCCAGCAGCTTAGCGCCGTTGAGTGATGAGCAGTTCTTC. Its translation is CASSLAPLSDEQFF.

By share of the sample, this clone is medium-sized. The chain uses TRBV4-1 and TRBJ1-2; D is unresolved. The CDR3 runs 13 residues. The V and J ends lost 0 bases and 1 base respectively, with 3 bases between them. Germline loops: CDR1 MGHRA, CDR2 YSYEKL. The CDR3: CASSQDHNYGYTF. The CDR3 DNA is TGCGCCAGCAGCCAAGATCATAACTATGGCTACACCTTC.

By its share, this clone is medium-sized (0.01 to 0.1%). The genes are TRBV30 and TRBJ1-5, with a possible D match to TRBD1 (5 bases). The CDR3 consists of 14 residues. CDR1 is GTSNPN, CDR2 SVGIG, per germline (reference sequence). V lost 2 bases and J lost 2, with 10 bases in between. Here the CDR3 reads CAWSFGGGNQPQHF. In nucleotides, the CDR3 is TGTGCCTGGAGTTTCGGGGGAGGCAATCAGCCCCAGCATTTT.

This clone rates as medium-sized. This chain links TRBV27 with TRBJ2-2; possible D gene TRBD1, 6 bases. The CDR3 loop spans 15 amino acids. The V gene lost 3 bases and the J gene lost 4 bases, with 12 bases spanning the gap. CDR1 is MNHEY and CDR2 is SMNVEV in the germline V gene (reference sequence). As DNA, the CDR3 is TGTGCCAGCAGTTTGGACAGTGGGGGCACCGGGGAGCTGTTTTTT. Its translation is CASSLDSGGTGELFF.

In this sample, this clone is medium-sized (0.01 to 0.1%). The chain is built from TRBV27 and TRBJ1-1; D gene unclear. V lost 2 bases to trimming and J lost 1 base, with 5 bases between them. Germline V gives CDR1 MNHEY, CDR2 SMNVEV (reference sequence). The CDR3 totals 13 residues. The CDR3 here is CASSLQRNTEAFF. CDR3 DNA sequence: TGTGCCAGCAGTTTACAGAGGAACACTGAAGCTTTCTTT.

This clone was seen only a few times. The rearrangement links TRBV24-1 to TRBJ1-5, with unresolved D. Trimming took 1 base from V and 9 from J, leaving 9 bases between them. The CDR3 is made up of 13 amino acids. Germline V gene sequence: CDR1 KGHDR, CDR2 SFDVKD. CDR3 DNA sequence: TGTGCCACCAGTGATTTTCGTTCAGGGCCCCAGCATTTT. Residues: CATSDFRSGPQHF.

This chain links TRBV3-1 with TRBJ1-2, with a possible D match to TRBD1 (5 bases). Germline V lookup: CDR1 LGHDT, CDR2 YNNKEL (reference sequence). There are 15 residues in the CDR3. V was clipped by 4 bases and J by 3 bases, with 15 bases between them. The CDR3: CASSLGGGSDYGYTF. The CDR3 DNA reads TGTGCCAGCAGCCTCGGGGGAGGCAGCGACTATGGCTACACCTTC. The variable domain in full, with the rest retrieved from reference TRBV3-1 and TRBJ1-2, is DTAVSQTPKYLVTQMGNDKSIKCEQNLGHDTMYWYKQDSKKFLKIMFSYNNKELIINETVPNRFSPKSPDKAHLNLHINSLELGDSAVYFCASSLGGGSDYGYTFGSGTRLTVV.

This clone was detected only a few times. V gene TRBV20-1 combines with J gene TRBJ2-3, with D possibly being TRBD1 (6 bases). With 6 bases removed from V and 6 bases from J, the gap between germline ends came to 28 bases. Germline V gene sequence: CDR1 DFQATT, CDR2 SNEGSKA (reference sequence). There are 17 residues in the CDR3. This chain's CDR3 is CSATRTQRTDFFDTQYF. The DNA for the CDR3 is TGCAGTGCCACCCGAACCCAGCGGACAGACTTTTTTGATACGCAGTATTTT.

This clone was detected only a few times. The chain has TRBV12-3 or TRBV12-4 and TRBJ2-3; D gene uncertain. V was pared by 4 bases and J by 2 bases, with 7 bases between. This CDR3 has 13 residues. The CDR3 bases are TGTGCCAGCAGTTACATAGACACAGATACGCAGTATTTT. This translates into CASSYIDTDTQYF.

The V gene is TRBV13, the J gene TRBJ1-2, with D possibly being TRBD1 (5 bases). Trimming shortened V by 7 bases and J by 4 bases, and 13 bases separated the two germline ends. Germline loops: CDR1 PRHDT, CDR2 FYEKMQ (reference sequence). The CDR3 spans 13 residues. The CDR3 coding sequence is TGTGCCAGCACAAAGGTGGGGGTCTATGGCTACACCTTC. Protein: CASTKVGVYGYTF.

This clone counts as medium-sized. The chain uses TRBV24-1 and TRBJ2-2; tentative D call: TRBD1 (7 bases). The CDR3 runs 15 residues. The germline CDR1 and CDR2 sequences are KGHDR and SFDVKD. V was clipped by 5 bases and J by 0 bases, with 9 bases between them. Written as DNA, the CDR3 is TGTGCCACCAGTGGCAGGGGGGCGAACACCGGGGAGCTGTTTTTT. Its translation: CATSGRGANTGELFF.